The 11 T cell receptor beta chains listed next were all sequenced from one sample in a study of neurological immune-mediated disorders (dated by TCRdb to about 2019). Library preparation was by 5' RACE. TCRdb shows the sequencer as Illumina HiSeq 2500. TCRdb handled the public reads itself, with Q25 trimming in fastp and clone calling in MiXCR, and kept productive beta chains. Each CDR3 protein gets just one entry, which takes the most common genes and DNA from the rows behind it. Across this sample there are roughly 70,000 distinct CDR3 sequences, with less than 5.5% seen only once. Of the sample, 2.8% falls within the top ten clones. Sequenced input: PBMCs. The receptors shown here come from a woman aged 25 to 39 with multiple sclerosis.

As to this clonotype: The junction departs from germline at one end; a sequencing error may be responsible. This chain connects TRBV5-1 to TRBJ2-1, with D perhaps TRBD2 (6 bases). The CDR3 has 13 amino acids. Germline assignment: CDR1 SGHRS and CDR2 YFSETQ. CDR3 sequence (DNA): TGCGCCAGCAGCCCCCGGGAGCCCGGGGAGCTGTTCTTC. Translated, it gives CASSPREPGELFF.

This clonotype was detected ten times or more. This chain's CDR3 is CSVRTSGQETQYF. CDR3 DNA sequence: TGCAGTGTTCGGACTAGCGGGCAAGAGACCCAGTACTTC. The rearrangement uses TRBV20-1 and TRBJ2-5, with 11 bases fitting TRBD2. The germline CDR1 and CDR2 sequences are DFQATT and SNEGSKA (reference sequence). Losses at the gene ends were 7 bases for V and 2 bases for J; bases not matched to a gene: 3. The CDR3 length is 13 residues.

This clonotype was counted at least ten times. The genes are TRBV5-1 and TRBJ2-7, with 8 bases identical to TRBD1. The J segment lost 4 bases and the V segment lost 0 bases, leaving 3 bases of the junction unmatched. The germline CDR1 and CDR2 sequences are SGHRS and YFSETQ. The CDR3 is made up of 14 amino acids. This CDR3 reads CASSLVQGAYEQYF. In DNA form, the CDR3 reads TGCGCCAGCAGCTTGGTGCAGGGGGCTTACGAGCAGTACTTC.

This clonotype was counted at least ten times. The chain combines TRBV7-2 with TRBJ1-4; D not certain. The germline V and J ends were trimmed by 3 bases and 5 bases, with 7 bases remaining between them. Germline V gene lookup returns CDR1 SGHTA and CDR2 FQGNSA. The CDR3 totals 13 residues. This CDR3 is CASSFGVNEKLFF. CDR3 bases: TGTGCCAGCAGCTTCGGGGTGAATGAAAAACTGTTTTTT.

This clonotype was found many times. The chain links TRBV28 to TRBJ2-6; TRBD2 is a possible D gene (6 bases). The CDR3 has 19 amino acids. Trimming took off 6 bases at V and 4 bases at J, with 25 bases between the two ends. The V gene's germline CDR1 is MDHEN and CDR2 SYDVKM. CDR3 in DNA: TGTGCCAGCAGCTCTCCTGGGACGGCCCGGGAGTGGGGGGCCAACGTCCTGACTTTC. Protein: CASSSPGTAREWGANVLTF.

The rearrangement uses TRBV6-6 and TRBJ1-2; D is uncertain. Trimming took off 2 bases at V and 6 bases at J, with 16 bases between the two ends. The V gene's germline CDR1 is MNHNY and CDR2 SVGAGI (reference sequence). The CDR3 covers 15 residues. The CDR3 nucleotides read TGTGCCAGCAGTTACGCACTAACAGTAAACGATGGCTACACCTTC. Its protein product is CASSYALTVNDGYTF.

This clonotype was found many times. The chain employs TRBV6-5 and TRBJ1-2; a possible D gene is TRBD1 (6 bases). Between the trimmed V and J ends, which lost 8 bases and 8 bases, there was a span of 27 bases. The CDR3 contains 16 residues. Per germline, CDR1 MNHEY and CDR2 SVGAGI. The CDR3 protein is CASGPTGRMRSGGYTF. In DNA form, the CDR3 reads TGTGCCAGCGGGCCGACAGGTCGGATGAGGTCGGGCGGCTACACCTTC.

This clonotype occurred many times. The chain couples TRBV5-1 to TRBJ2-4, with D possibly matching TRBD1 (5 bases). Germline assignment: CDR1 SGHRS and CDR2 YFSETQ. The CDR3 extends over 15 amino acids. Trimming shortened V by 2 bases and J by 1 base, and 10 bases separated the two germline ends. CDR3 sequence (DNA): TGCGCCAGCAGCTTCGGTGGGGCGGCCAAAAACATTCAGTACTTC. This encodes CASSFGGAAKNIQYF.

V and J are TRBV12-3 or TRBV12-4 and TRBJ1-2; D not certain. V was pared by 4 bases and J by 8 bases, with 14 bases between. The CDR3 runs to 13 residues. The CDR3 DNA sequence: TGTGCCAGCAGTTCTCCCCAAGATCACGGCTACACCTTC. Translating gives CASSSPQDHGYTF.

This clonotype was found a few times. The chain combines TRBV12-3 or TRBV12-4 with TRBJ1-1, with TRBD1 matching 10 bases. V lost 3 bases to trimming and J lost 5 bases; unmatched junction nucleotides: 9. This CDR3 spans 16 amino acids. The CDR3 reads CASSFLDRGTVTEAFF. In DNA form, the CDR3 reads TGTGCCAGCAGTTTTTTGGACAGGGGGACGGTGACTGAAGCTTTCTTT.

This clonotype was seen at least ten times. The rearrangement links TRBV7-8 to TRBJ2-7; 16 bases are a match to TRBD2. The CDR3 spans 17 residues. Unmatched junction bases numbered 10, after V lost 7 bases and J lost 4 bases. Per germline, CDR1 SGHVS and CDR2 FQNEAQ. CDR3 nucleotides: TGTGCCAGCATCGTCGGGACTAGCGGGGGGGCGGGTTACGAGCAGTACTTC. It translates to CASIVGTSGGAGYEQYF.